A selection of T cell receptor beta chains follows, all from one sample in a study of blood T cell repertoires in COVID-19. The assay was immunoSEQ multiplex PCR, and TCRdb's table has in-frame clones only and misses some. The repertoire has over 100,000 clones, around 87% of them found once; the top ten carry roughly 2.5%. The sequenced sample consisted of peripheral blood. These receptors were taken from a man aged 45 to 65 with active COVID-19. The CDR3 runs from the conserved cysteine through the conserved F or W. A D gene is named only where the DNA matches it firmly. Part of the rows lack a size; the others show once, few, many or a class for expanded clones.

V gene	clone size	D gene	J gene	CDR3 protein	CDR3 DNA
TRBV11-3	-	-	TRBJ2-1	CASSSVGIYNEQFF	TGTGCCAGCAGCTCCGTGGGCATATACAATGAGCAGTTCTTC
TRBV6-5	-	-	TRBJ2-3	CASSHGGAQGYTQYF	TGTGCCAGCAGCCATGGGGGGGCCCAGGGATATACGCAGTATTTT
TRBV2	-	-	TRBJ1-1	CASSEKATEAFF	TGTGCCAGCAGTGAGAAAGCGACTGAAGCTTTCTTT
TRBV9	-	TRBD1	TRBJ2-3	CASSVEGQGATDTQYF	TGTGCCAGCAGCGTTGAGGGGCAGGGGGCGACTGATACGCAGTATTTT
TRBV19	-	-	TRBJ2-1	CASSIPGGHNEQFF	TGTGCCAGTAGTATTCCCGGGGGACACAATGAGCAGTTCTTC
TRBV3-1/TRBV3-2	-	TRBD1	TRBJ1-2	CASSQSQGAGGYTF	TGTGCCAGCAGCCAATCACAGGGGGCTGGTGGCTACACCTTC
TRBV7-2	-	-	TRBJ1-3	CASSLAGRSGNTIYF	TGTGCCAGCAGCTTAGCGGGCCGCTCTGGAAACACCATATATTTT
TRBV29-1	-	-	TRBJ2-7	CSGQMGGGSYEQYF	TGCAGCGGCCAAATGGGAGGAGGAAGCTACGAGCAGTACTTC
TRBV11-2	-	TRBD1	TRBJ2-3	CASSLEGRGTDTQYF	TGTGCCAGCAGCTTAGAGGGCAGGGGGACAGATACGCAGTATTTT
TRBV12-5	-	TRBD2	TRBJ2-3	CASGLERRLAGRTDTQYF	TGTGCTAGTGGTTTGGAGAGGAGGCTAGCGGGGCGCACAGATACGCAGTATTTT
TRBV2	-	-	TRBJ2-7	CASSEIPTGHEQYF	TGTGCCAGCAGTGAAATTCCCACGGGTCACGAGCAGTACTTC
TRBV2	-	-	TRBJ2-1	CASRRPAGSYNEQFF	TGTGCCAGCAGGCGGCCGGCTGGCTCCTACAATGAGCAGTTCTTC
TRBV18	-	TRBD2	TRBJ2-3	CASSPRDRGGLQGIQYF	TGTGCCAGCTCACCAAGAGATCGCGGGGGTTTACAAGGAATACAGTATTTT
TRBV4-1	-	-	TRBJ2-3	CASSQDGGAIGTDTQYF	TGCGCCAGCAGCCAAGATGGGGGGGCGATAGGAACAGATACGCAGTATTTT
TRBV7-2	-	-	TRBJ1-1	CASSSQPGQFTEAFF	TGTGCCAGCAGCTCTCAGCCAGGACAGTTCACTGAAGCTTTCTTT
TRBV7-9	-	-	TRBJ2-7	CASSSDSNRYYEQYF	TGTGCCAGCAGCTCCGACAGTAATCGTTACTACGAGCAGTACTTC
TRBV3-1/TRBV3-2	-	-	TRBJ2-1	CASSQWSSRKNDNEQFF	TGTGCCAGCAGCCAATGGAGTAGCCGGAAGAATGACAATGAGCAGTTCTTC
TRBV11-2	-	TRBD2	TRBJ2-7	CASSLLGGGVGEQYF	TGTGCCAGCAGCTTACTCGGCGGGGGGGTTGGCGAGCAGTACTTC
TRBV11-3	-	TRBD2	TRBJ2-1	CASSSSGANEQFF	TGTGCCAGCAGCTCTAGCGGGGCCAATGAGCAGTTCTTC
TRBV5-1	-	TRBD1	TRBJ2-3	CASSPGQPTDTQYF	TGCGCCAGCAGCCCGGGACAGCCCACAGATACGCAGTATTTT
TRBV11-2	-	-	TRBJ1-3	CASSTRVSGNTIYF	TGTGCCAGCAGCACTAGAGTATCTGGAAACACCATATATTTT
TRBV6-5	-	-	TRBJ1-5	CASSYFGAFSNQPQHF	TGTGCCAGCAGTTACTTCGGAGCCTTTAGCAATCAGCCCCAGCATTTT
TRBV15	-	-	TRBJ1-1	CATSRTTGLNTEAFF	TGTGCCACCAGCAGAACGACAGGACTGAACACTGAAGCTTTCTTT
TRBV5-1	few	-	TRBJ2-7	CASCDDSTKVSYEQYF	TGCGCCAGCTGCGATGACAGCACTAAGGTATCCTACGAGCAGTACTTC
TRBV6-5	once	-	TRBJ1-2	CASSYGEGPFYTGYTF	TGTGCCAGCAGTTATGGGGAGGGGCCGTTTTATACAGGCTACACCTTC
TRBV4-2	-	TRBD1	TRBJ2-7	CASSHPTGEGARWEQYF	TGTGCCAGCAGCCACCCCACCGGAGAGGGGGCTCGATGGGAGCAGTACTTC
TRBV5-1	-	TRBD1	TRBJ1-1	CASSPGQPENTEAFF	TGCGCCAGCAGCCCGGGACAGCCAGAGAACACTGAAGCTTTCTTT
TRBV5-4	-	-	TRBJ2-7	CASSRGTAPGDEQYF	TGTGCCAGCAGCCGCGGGACAGCCCCAGGGGACGAGCAGTACTTC
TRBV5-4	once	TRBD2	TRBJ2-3	CASSFPSGGTDTQYF	TGTGCCAGCAGCTTTCCTAGCGGGGGCACAGATACGCAGTATTTT
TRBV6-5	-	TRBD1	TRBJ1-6	CASSYSNQGDSPLHF	TGTGCCAGCAGTTACTCGAACCAGGGGGATTCACCCCTCCACTTT
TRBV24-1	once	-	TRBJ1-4	CATSDGGPGRGEKLFF	TGTGCCACCAGTGATGGGGGACCTGGGCGGGGTGAAAAACTGTTTTTT
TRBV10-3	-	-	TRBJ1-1	CAIRGTDNTEAFF	TGTGCCATCAGAGGAACAGACAACACTGAAGCTTTCTTT
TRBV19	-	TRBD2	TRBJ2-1	CASSHSGGSYNEQFF	TGTGCCAGTAGCCATAGCGGGGGCTCGTACAATGAGCAGTTCTTC
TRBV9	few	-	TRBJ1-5	CASSRLADQPQHF	TGTGCCAGCAGCCGACTTGCGGATCAGCCCCAGCATTTT
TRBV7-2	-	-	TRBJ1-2	CASSSPSSGGYTF	TGTGCCAGCAGCTCGCCGAGTAGCGGGGGCTACACCTTC
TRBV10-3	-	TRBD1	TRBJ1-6	CAIRPSDRGDSPLHF	TGTGCCATCAGACCAAGCGACAGGGGCGATTCACCCCTCCACTTT
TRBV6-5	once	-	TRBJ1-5	CASSYGGGQPQHF	TGTGCCAGCAGTTACGGGGGAGGGCAGCCCCAGCATTTT
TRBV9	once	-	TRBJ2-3	CASSVLGGFTDTQYF	TGTGCCAGCAGCGTCCTCGGGGGATTCACAGATACGCAGTATTTT
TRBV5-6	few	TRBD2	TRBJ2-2	CASSLPGGGNTGELFF	TGTGCCAGCAGCTTGCCAGGCGGGGGGAACACCGGGGAGCTGTTTTTT
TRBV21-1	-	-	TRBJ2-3	CASSKVGDRDSADTQYF	TGTGCCAGCAGCAAAGTAGGGGACAGGGATAGCGCAGATACGCAGTATTTT
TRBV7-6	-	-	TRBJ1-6	CASSLEAGQGSPLHF	TGTGCCAGCAGCTTAGAGGCAGGGCAGGGATCACCCCTCCACTTT
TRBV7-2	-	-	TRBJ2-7	CASSLTSKSYEQYF	TGTGCCAGCAGCTTAACCAGTAAATCATACGAGCAGTACTTC